This is a list of T cell receptor beta chains from one sample in a study of blood T cell repertoires in COVID-19. TCRdb keeps only in-frame clones here, not all; method: immunoSEQ multiplex PCR. Here the sample spans around 190,000 clones, about 80% being singletons. The sequencing sample was made of peripheral blood. These receptors were taken from a human donor in a cohort sampled during active COVID-19. CDR3s include the opening cysteine and the closing phenylalanine or tryptophan. Size is omitted from some rows. Given values are once, few, many or a class for expanded clones.

clone_size: .; v_call: TRBV6-5; j_call: TRBJ2-7; cdr3_aa: CASSYLRTGIPYEQYF
clone_size: .; v_call: TRBV5-1; j_call: TRBJ1-4; cdr3_aa: CASSSGWFTEKLFF
clone_size: .; v_call: TRBV5-6; j_call: TRBJ1-5; cdr3_aa: CASRKGGQNQPQHF
clone_size: few; v_call: TRBV6-2/TRBV6-3; j_call: TRBJ1-2; cdr3_aa: CASSYRANYGYTF
clone_size: once; v_call: TRBV25-1; j_call: TRBJ1-1; cdr3_aa: CASRDRTNTEAFF
clone_size: .; v_call: TRBV27; j_call: TRBJ1-1; cdr3_aa: CASSYRGMTEAFF
clone_size: .; v_call: TRBV6-1; j_call: TRBJ2-2; cdr3_aa: CASSEFGTGDLGELFF
clone_size: .; v_call: TRBV11-2; j_call: TRBJ2-7; cdr3_aa: CASSLDTNYEQYF
clone_size: .; v_call: TRBV10-1; j_call: TRBJ1-1; cdr3_aa: CASSESGRSGTEAFF
clone_size: once; v_call: TRBV5-8; j_call: TRBJ2-7; cdr3_aa: CASSPGQGLPYEQYF
clone_size: .; v_call: TRBV5-1; j_call: TRBJ1-1; cdr3_aa: CASSLQGDTEAFF
clone_size: .; v_call: TRBV23-1; j_call: TRBJ1-1; cdr3_aa: CASSQSRGGTEAFF
clone_size: .; v_call: TRBV15; j_call: TRBJ2-5; cdr3_aa: CATSRSGTPGTQYF
clone_size: .; v_call: TRBV6-5; j_call: TRBJ2-1; cdr3_aa: CASSYTVGQGHNEQFF
clone_size: .; v_call: TRBV27; j_call: TRBJ1-6; cdr3_aa: CASSLSGQGLNSPLHF